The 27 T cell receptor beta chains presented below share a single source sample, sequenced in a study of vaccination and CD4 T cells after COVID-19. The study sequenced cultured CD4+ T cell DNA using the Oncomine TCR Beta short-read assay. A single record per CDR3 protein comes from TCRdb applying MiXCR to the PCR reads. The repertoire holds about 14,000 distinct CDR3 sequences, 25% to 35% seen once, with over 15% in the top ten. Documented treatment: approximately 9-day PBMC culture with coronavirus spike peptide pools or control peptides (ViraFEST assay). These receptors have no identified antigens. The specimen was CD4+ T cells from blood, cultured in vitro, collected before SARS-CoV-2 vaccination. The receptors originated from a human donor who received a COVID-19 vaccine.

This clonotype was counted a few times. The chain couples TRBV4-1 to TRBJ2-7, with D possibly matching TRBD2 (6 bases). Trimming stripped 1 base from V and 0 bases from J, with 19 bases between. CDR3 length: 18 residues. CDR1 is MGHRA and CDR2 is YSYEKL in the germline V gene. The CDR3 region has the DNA TGCGCCAGCAGCCAAGTGGCCACCTCAGGGAGGCCCTCCTACGAGCAGTACTTC. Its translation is CASSQVATSGRPSYEQYF.

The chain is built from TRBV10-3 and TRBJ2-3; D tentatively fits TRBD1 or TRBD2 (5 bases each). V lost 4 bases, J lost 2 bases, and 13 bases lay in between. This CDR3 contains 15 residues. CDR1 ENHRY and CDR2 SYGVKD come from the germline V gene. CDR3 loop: CAISARGVDTDTQYF. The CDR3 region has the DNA TGTGCCATCAGTGCGCGAGGGGTCGACACAGATACGCAGTATTTT.

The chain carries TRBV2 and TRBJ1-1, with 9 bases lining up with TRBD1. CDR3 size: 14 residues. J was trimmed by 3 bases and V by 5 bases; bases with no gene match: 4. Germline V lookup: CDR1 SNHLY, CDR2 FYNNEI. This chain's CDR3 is CASSTTGGDTEAFF. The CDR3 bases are TGTGCCAGCAGTACGACAGGGGGGGACACTGAAGCTTTCTTT. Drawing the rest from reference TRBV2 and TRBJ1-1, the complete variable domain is EPEVTQTPSHQVTQMGQEVILRCVPISNHLYFYWYRQILGQKVEFLVSFYNNEISEKSEIFDDQFSVERPDGSNFTLKIRSTKLEDSAMYFCASSTTGGDTEAFFGQGTRLTVV.

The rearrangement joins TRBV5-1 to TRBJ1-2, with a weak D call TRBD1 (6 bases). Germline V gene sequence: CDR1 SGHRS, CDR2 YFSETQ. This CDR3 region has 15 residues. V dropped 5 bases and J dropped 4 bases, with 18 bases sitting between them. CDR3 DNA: TGCGCCAGCAGGATCCGCGCAGGGGTCCCCTATGGCTACACCTTC. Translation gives CASRIRAGVPYGYTF.

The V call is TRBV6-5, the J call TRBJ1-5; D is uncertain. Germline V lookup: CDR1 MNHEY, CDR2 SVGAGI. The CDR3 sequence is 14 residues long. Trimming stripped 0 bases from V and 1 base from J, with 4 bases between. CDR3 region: CASSYSGSNQPQHF. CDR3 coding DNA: TGTGCCAGCAGTTACTCAGGGAGCAATCAGCCCCAGCATTTT.

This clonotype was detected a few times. CDR3 sequence (DNA): TGTGCCACCAGTGAGGACAGTTTTCTATCCTACACCTTC. It is translated as CATSEDSFLSYTF. The V call is TRBV24-1, the J call TRBJ1-2, with D possibly matching TRBD1 (6 bases). The CDR3 loop spans 13 amino acids. Trimming stripped 4 bases from V and 10 bases from J, with 15 bases between. CDR1 and CDR2 (germline): KGHDR, SFDVKD.

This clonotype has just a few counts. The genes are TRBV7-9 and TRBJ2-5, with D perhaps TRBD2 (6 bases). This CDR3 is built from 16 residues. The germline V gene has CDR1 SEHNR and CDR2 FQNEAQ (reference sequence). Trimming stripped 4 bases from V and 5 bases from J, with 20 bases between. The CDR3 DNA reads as TGTGCCAGCAGCTCAAAACGTCTAGGCGCGGGGGAGACCCAGTACTTC. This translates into CASSSKRLGAGETQYF. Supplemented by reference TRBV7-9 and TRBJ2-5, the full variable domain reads DTGVSQNPRHKITKRGQNVTFRCDPISEHNRLYWYRQTLGQGPEFLTYFQNEAQLEKSRLLSDRFSAERPKGSFSTLEIQRTEQGDSAMYLCASSSKRLGAGETQYFGPGTRLLVL.

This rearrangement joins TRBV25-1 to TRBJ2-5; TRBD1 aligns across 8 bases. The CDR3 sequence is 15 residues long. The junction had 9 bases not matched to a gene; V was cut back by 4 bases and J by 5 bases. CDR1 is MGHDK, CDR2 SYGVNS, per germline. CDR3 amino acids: CASSAPQGAGETQYF. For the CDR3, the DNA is TGTGCCAGCAGTGCTCCCCAGGGGGCTGGGGAGACCCAGTACTTC.

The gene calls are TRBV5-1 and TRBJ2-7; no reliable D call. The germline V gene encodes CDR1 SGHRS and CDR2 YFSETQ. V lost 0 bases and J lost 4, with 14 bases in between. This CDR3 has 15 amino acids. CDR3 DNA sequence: TGCGCCAGCAGCTTGGCACCGTCTGTGGGATACGAGCAGTACTTC. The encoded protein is CASSLAPSVGYEQYF.

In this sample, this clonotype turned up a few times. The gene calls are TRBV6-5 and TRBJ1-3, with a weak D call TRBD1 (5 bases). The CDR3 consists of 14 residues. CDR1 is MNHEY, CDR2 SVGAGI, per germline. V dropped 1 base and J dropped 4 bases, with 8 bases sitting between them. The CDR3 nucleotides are TGTGCCAGCAGTTACTATGGGGCCGGAAACACCATATATTTT. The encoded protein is CASSYYGAGNTIYF.

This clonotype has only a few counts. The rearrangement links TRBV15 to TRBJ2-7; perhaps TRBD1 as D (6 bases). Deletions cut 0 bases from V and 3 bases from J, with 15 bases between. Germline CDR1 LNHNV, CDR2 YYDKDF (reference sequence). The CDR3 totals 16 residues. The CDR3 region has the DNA TGTGCCACCAGCAGAGATCGGGGACGAGGGGGCTACGAGCAGTACTTC. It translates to CATSRDRGRGGYEQYF.

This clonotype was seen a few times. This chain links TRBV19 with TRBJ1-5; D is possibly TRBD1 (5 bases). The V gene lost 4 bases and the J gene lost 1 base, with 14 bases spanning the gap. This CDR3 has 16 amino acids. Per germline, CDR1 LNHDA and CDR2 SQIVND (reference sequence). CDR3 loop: CASSTQGRQSNQPQHF. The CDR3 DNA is TGTGCCAGTAGTACCCAAGGAAGACAGAGCAATCAGCCCCAGCATTTT.

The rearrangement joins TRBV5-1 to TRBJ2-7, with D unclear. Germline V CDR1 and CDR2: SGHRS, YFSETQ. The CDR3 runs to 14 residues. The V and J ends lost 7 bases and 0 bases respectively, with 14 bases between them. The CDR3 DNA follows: TGCGCCAGCGGAGTGTCGACTGACTCCTACGAGCAGTACTTC. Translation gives CASGVSTDSYEQYF.

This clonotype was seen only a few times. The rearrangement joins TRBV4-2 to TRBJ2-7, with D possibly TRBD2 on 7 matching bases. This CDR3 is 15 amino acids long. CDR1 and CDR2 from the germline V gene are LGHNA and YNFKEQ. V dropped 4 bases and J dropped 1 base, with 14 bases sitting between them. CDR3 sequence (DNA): TGTGCCAGCAGCCCCGAAGGGGGGGAGTCCTACGAGCAGTACTTC. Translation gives CASSPEGGESYEQYF.

The CDR3 DNA sequence: TGTGCCAGTAGTGTCAATCAGGGGGGAAGCTATGGCTACACCTTC. Translating gives CASSVNQGGSYGYTF. The gene calls are TRBV19 and TRBJ1-2; 7 nucleotides match TRBD1. The germline gives CDR1 LNHDA, CDR2 SQIVND (reference sequence). Trimming at V came to 5 bases and at J to 4 bases, leaving 10 bases not matched to a gene. The CDR3 is 15 residues long.

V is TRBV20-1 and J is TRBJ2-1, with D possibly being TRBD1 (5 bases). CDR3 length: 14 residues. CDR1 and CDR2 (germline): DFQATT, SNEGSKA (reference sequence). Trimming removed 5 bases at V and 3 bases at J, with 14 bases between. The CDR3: CSAQKTVYYNEQFF. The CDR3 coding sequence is TGCAGTGCTCAGAAGACAGTCTACTACAATGAGCAGTTCTTC.

DNA for the CDR3: TGTGCCAGCAGTTTAGGGACAGGGACTGAAGCTTTCTTT. Its translation: CASSLGTGTEAFF. This chain links TRBV12-3 or TRBV12-4 with TRBJ1-1, with TRBD1 identical over 8 bases. Losses at the gene ends were 1 base for V and 5 bases for J; bases not matched to a gene: 0. The CDR3 totals 13 residues.

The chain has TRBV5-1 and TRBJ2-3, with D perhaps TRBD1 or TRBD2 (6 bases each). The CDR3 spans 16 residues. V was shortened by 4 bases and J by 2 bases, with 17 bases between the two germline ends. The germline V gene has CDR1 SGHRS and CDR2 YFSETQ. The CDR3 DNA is TGCGCCAGCAGCGTGGAGGGGGAATTTGCCACAGATACGCAGTATTTT. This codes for CASSVEGEFATDTQYF.

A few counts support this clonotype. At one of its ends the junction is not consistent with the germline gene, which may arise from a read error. The CDR3 reads CASSFVNGEAFF. In nucleotides, the CDR3 is TGTGCTAGTAGTTTTGTTAATGGTGAAGCTTTCTTT. The gene calls are TRBV12-5 and TRBJ1-1; no firm D call. Germline CDR1 and CDR2: LGHNT and FRNRAP. The length of the CDR3 is 12 residues. The whole variable domain, remainder taken from reference TRBV12-5 and TRBJ1-1, is DARVTQTPRHKVTEMGQEVTMRCQPILGHNTVFWYRQTMMQGLELLAYFRNRAPLDDSGMPKDRFSAEMPDATLATLKIQPSEPRDSAVYFCASSFVNGEAFFGQGTRLTVV.

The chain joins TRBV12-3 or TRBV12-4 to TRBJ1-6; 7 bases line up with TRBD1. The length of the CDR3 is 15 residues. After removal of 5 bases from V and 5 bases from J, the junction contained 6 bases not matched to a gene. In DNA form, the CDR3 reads TGTGCCAGCAGTCTGACAGGGAGAGATAATTCACCCCTCCACTTT. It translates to CASSLTGRDNSPLHF.

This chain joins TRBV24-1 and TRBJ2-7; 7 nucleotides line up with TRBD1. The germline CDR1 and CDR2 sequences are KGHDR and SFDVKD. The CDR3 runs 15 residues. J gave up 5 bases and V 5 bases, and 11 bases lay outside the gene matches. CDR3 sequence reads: CATSAGQGVGNEQYF. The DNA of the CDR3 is TGTGCCACCAGTGCCGGCCAGGGGGTTGGGAACGAGCAGTACTTC.

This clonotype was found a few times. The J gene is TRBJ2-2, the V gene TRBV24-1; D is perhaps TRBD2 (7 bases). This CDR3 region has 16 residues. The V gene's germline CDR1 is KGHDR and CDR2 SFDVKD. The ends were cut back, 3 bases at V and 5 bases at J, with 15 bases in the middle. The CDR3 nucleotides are TGTGCCACCAGTGATCCTCAGGGGAGGGGGACCGGGGAGCTGTTTTTT. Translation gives CATSDPQGRGTGELFF.

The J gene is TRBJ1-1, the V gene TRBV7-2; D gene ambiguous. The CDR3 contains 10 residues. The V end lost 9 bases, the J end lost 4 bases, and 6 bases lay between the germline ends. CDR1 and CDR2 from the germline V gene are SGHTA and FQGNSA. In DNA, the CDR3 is TGTGCCAGAACCGGCACTGAAGCTTTCTTT. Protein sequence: CARTGTEAFF.

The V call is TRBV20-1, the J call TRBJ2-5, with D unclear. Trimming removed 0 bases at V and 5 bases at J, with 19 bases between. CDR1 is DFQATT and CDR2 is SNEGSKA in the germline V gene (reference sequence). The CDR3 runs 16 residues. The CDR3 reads CSARDPHPGRRETQYF. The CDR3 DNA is TGCAGTGCTAGAGATCCCCACCCCGGGCGCAGGGAGACCCAGTACTTC.

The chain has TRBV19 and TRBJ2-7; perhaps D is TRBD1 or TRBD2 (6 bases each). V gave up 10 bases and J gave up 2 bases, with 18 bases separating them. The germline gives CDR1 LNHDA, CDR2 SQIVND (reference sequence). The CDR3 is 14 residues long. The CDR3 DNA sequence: TGTGCCACCGCTATAGGGGGGAGAACCTACGAGCAGTACTTC. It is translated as CATAIGGRTYEQYF.

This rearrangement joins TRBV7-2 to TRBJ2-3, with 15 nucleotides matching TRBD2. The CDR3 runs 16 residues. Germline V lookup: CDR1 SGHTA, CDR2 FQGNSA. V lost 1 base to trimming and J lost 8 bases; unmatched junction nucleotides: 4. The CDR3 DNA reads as TGTGCCAGCAGCTTAGGGACTAGCGGGGGGGCGGGTACGCAGTATTTT. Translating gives CASSLGTSGGAGTQYF. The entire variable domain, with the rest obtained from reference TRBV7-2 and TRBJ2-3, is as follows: GAGVSQSPSNKVTEKGKDVELRCDPISGHTALYWYRQSLGQGLEFLIYFQGNSAPDKSGLPSDRFSAERTGGSVSTLTIQRTQQEDSAVYLCASSLGTSGGAGTQYFGPGTRLTVL.

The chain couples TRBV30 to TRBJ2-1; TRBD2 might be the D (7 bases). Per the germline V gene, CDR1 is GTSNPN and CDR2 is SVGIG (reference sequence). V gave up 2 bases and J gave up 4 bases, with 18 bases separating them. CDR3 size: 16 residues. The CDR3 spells CAWSSWTRGGYNEQFF. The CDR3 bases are TGTGCCTGGAGTTCTTGGACGAGGGGGGGGTACAATGAGCAGTTCTTC.